These 18 T cell receptor beta chains originate from one sample sequenced in a study of blood T cell repertoires in COVID-19. The repertoire was sequenced with immunoSEQ multiplex PCR; TCRdb's copy has only in-frame clones and lacks some. The sample records roughly 40,000 clones, roughly 84% being singletons. Sequencing was done on a sample of peripheral blood. The receptors stem from a human donor in a cohort sampled during active COVID-19.

The chain uses TRBV5-1 and TRBJ2-2; 7 bases match TRBD1. Trimming took 4 bases from V and 4 from J; bases not matched to a gene: 7. This CDR3 has 15 amino acids. Per germline, CDR1 SGHRS and CDR2 YFSETQ. The CDR3 loop reads CASSRGGRGTGELFF. The CDR3 DNA reads as TGCGCCAGCAGCAGAGGGGGCCGTGGCACCGGGGAGCTGTTTTTT.

The CDR3 loop is CASSPGLASNEQFF. DNA of the CDR3: TGCGCCAGCAGCCCCGGACTAGCGAGCAATGAGCAGTTCTTC. V usage is TRBV5-1 and J usage is TRBJ2-1; 9 bases align to TRBD2. V was clipped by 4 bases and J by 6 bases; unmatched bases: 5. Germline CDR1 and CDR2: SGHRS and YFSETQ. This CDR3 is 14 amino acids long.

This clone appeared once. The V gene is TRBV27, the J gene TRBJ2-7; 7 bases are shared with TRBD2. This CDR3 is built from 13 residues. With V trimmed by 11 bases and J by 2 bases, 9 bases remained unmatched. CDR1 MNHEY and CDR2 SMNVEV come from the germline V gene (reference sequence). The CDR3 sequence: CAARGGATYEQYF. DNA of the CDR3: TGTGCCGCTCGGGGAGGGGCCACCTACGAGCAGTACTTC.

The CDR3 region has the DNA TGCGCCAGCAGTGATAGAGTGGTAAGCGAGCAGTACTTC. Its protein is CASSDRVVSEQYF. The J gene is TRBJ2-7, the V gene TRBV10-2; D ambiguous. Deletions cut 3 bases from V and 6 bases from J, with 12 bases between. The germline V gene has CDR1 WSHSY and CDR2 SAAADI. The CDR3 sequence is 13 residues long.

This rearrangement joins TRBV5-4 to TRBJ2-7; 9 bases fit TRBD2. With 4 bases clipped from V and 6 bases from J, the junction kept 11 bases outside the gene matches. Germline lookup yields CDR1 SGHNT and CDR2 YYREEE (reference sequence). The CDR3 spans 15 residues. The CDR3 sequence is CASSRAGTSLGEQYF. Here the CDR3 DNA reads TGTGCCAGCAGCAGGGCCGGGACTAGCCTCGGCGAGCAGTACTTC. Full variable domain (rest looked up from reference TRBV5-4 and TRBJ2-7): ETGVTQSPTHLIKTRGQQVTLRCSSQSGHNTVSWYQQALGQGPQFIFQYYREEENGRGNFPPRFSGLQFPNYSSELNVNALELDDSALYLCASSRAGTSLGEQYFGPGTRLTVT.

The chain couples TRBV7-9 to TRBJ2-7; 7 bases map to TRBD1. The CDR3 has 15 amino acids. The germline V gene encodes CDR1 SEHNR and CDR2 FQNEAQ (reference sequence). With V trimmed by 7 bases and J by 7 bases, 16 bases remained unmatched. CDR3 sequence reads: CASTNFRGPIGEQYF. CDR3 nucleotide sequence: TGTGCCAGCACTAATTTTAGGGGGCCGATCGGGGAGCAGTACTTC.

The chain is built from TRBV5-1 and TRBJ2-7, with 8 bases identical to TRBD2. Germline loops: CDR1 SGHRS, CDR2 YFSETQ. V lost 0 bases and J lost 7; bases outside the gene matches: 9. CDR3 length: 15 amino acids. The CDR3 loop reads CASSLARGGQGEQYF. The CDR3 nucleotides are TGCGCCAGCAGCTTGGCCCGGGGGGGCCAGGGAGAGCAGTACTTC.

J is TRBJ1-5 and V is TRBV2; 8 bases align to TRBD1. CDR1 is SNHLY and CDR2 is FYNNEI in the germline V gene. V lost 5 bases, J lost 7 bases, and 10 bases stayed unmatched. This CDR3 has 15 residues. CDR3 protein: CASSSQGAIGQPQHF. CDR3 in DNA: TGTGCCAGCAGTTCTCAGGGGGCTATAGGGCAGCCCCAGCATTTT.

This clone has a handful of counts. J is TRBJ2-1 and V is TRBV4-1; TRBD2 matches at 8 bases. With 0 bases clipped from V and 3 bases from J, the junction kept 1 base outside the gene matches. CDR1 is MGHRA, CDR2 YSYEKL, per germline. The CDR3 is 15 residues long. The CDR3 DNA is TGCGCCAGCAGCCAAGAGGGACTAGTCTACAATGAGCAGTTCTTC. Translating gives CASSQEGLVYNEQFF.

This rearrangement joins TRBV5-1 to TRBJ1-1, with 11 bases that match TRBD1. The junction had 9 bases not matched to a gene; V was cut back by 4 bases and J by 4 bases. CDR3 length: 16 amino acids. Germline-derived CDR1 and CDR2 are SGHRS and YFSETQ. Here the CDR3 reads CASSQRTGGEGTEAFF. The CDR3, as DNA: TGCGCCAGCAGCCAACGGACAGGGGGCGAGGGCACTGAAGCTTTCTTT.

The chain joins TRBV10-3 to TRBJ1-2, with TRBD1 matching 10 bases. V was pared by 8 bases and J by 5 bases, with 5 bases of the junction left unmatched. This CDR3 is built from 13 residues. CDR1 is ENHRY, CDR2 SYGVKD, per germline. CDR3 in amino acids: CAISGTGDYGYTF. The CDR3 DNA reads as TGTGCCATCTCCGGGACAGGGGATTATGGCTACACCTTC.

The rearrangement joins TRBV2 to TRBJ2-2; the D is unclear. The CDR3 has 14 residues. Germline V lookup: CDR1 SNHLY, CDR2 FYNNEI. V dropped 0 bases and J dropped 4 bases, with 6 bases sitting between them. The DNA for the CDR3 is TGTGCCAGCAGTGAAGCGCGTTCCACCGGGGAGCTGTTTTTT. It yields the protein CASSEARSTGELFF.

The chain couples TRBV19 to TRBJ2-1; 9 bases agree with TRBD2. Germline V gene lookup returns CDR1 LNHDA and CDR2 SQIVND (reference sequence). After removal of 8 bases from V and 8 bases from J, the junction contained 13 bases not matched to a gene. The CDR3 spans 15 residues. The CDR3 spells CASCRTSVPGDEQFF. In nucleotides, the CDR3 is TGTGCCAGTTGTCGGACTAGCGTCCCCGGCGATGAGCAGTTCTTC.

This clone was recorded only once. The J gene is TRBJ2-2, the V gene TRBV21-1; the DNA was not compared with TRBD1, the D call given in the table. TRBV21-1 constitutes a pseudogene. This CDR3 region has 15 residues. The CDR3 DNA reads as TGTGCCAGCAGCTCCCGGGACAGGAATCGAGGGGAGCTGTTTTTT. Its protein product is CASSSRDRNRGELFF.

This clone was seen a single time. J is TRBJ2-2 and V is TRBV7-3; D gene unclear. Germline loops: CDR1 SGHTA, CDR2 FQGTGA. V lost 4 bases to trimming and J lost 0 bases, with 9 bases between them. This CDR3 is built from 15 residues. The CDR3 loop reads CASSSGRANTGELFF. The CDR3 nucleotides are TGTGCCAGCAGCTCGGGTCGGGCGAACACCGGGGAGCTGTTTTTT. Full variable domain (outside the CDR3, taken from reference TRBV7-3 and TRBJ2-2): GAGVSQTPSNKVTEKGKYVELRCDPISGHTALYWYRQSLGQGPEFLIYFQGTGAADDSGLPNDRFFAVRPEGSVSTLKIQRTERGDSAVYLCASSSGRANTGELFFGEGSRLTVL.

The J gene is TRBJ2-3, the V gene TRBV7-3; D ambiguous. CDR3 length: 14 residues. The V and J ends lost 5 bases and 8 bases respectively, with 17 bases between them. The germline gives CDR1 SGHTA, CDR2 FQGTGA. CDR3 protein: CASSTSSSSGTQYF. The CDR3 bases are TGTGCCAGCAGCACCTCGTCCAGCTCGGGTACGCAGTATTTT.

This rearrangement joins TRBV2 to TRBJ2-4, with D unresolved. The germline CDR1 and CDR2 sequences are SNHLY and FYNNEI. Trimming left V 8 bases short and J 6 bases short, with 8 bases between. CDR3 length: 11 amino acids. This chain's CDR3 is CASSPGNIQYF. The CDR3 nucleotides are TGTGCCAGCTCCCCGGGAAACATTCAGTACTTC.

The rearrangement uses TRBV6-5 and TRBJ2-1; perhaps TRBD1 as D (5 bases). Between the trimmed V and J ends, which lost 4 bases and 3 bases, there was a span of 7 bases. Germline V gene sequence: CDR1 MNHEY, CDR2 SVGAGI. This CDR3 comprises 13 residues. As DNA, the CDR3 is TGTGCCAGCAGTTTAGACAGCTACAATGAGCAGTTCTTC. The encoded protein is CASSLDSYNEQFF.